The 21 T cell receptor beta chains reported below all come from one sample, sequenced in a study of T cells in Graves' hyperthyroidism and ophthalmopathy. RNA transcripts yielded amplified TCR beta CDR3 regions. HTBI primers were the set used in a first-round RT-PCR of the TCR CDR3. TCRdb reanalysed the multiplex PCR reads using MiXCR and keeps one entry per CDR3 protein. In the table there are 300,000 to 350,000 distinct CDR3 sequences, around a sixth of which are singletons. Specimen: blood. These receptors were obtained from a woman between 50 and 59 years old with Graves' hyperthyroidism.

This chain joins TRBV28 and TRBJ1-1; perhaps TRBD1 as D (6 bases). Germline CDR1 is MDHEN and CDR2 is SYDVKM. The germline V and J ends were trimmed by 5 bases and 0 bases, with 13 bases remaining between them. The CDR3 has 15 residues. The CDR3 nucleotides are TGTGCCAGCAGTATCTGGACAGCTATGAACACTGAAGCTTTCTTT. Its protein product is CASSIWTAMNTEAFF.

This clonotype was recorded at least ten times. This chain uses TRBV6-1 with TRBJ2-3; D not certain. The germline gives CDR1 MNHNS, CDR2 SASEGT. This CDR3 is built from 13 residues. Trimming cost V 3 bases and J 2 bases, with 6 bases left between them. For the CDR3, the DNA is TGTGCCAGCAGTGAGGTTCTCACAGATACGCAGTATTTT. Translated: CASSEVLTDTQYF.

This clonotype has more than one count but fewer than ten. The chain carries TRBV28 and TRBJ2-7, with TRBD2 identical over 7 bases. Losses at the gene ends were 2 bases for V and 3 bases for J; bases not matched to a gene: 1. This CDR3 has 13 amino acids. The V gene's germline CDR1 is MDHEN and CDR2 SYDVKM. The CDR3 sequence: CASSLTSDYEQYF. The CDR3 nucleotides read TGTGCCAGCAGTTTAACTAGCGACTACGAGCAGTACTTC. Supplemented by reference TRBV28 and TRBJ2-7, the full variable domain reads DVKVTQSSRYLVKRTGEKVFLECVQDMDHENMFWYRQDPGLGLRLIYFSYDVKMKEKGDIPEGYSVSREKKERFSLILESASTNQTSMYLCASSLTSDYEQYFGPGTRLTVT.

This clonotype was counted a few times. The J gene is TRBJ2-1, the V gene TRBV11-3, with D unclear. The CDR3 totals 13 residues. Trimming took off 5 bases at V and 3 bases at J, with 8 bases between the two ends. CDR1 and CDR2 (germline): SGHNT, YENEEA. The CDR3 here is CASSPLIYNEQFF. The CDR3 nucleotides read TGTGCCAGCAGCCCCCTCATCTACAATGAGCAGTTCTTC.

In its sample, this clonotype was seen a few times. The CDR3 nucleotides read TGTGCCAGCAGTTTATACGCAGGGTCAAACTATGGCTACACCTTC. Its protein product is CASSLYAGSNYGYTF. This chain joins TRBV12-3 or TRBV12-4 and TRBJ1-2; TRBD1 might be the D (5 bases). The V end lost 2 bases, the J end lost 2 bases, and 12 bases lay between the germline ends. This CDR3 comprises 15 residues.

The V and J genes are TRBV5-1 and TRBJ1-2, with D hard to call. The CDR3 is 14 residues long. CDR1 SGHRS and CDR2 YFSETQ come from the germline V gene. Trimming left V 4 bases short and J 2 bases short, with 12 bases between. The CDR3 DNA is TGCGCCAGCAGCCACCTCAGGAGCAACTATGGCTACACCTTC. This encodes CASSHLRSNYGYTF.

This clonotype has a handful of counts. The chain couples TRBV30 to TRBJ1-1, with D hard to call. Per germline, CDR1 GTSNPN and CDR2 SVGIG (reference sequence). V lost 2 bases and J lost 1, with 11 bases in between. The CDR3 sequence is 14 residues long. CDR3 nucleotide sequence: TGTGCCTGGAGTTCCGGAGTGGGGAACACTGAAGCTTTCTTT. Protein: CAWSSGVGNTEAFF.

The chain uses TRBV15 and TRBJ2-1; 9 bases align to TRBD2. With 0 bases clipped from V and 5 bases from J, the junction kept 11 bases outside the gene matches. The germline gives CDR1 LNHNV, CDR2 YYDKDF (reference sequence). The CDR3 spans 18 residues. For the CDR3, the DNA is TGTGCCACCAGCAGAGATAAAGCGGGGGGAGTGGGAGACAATGAGCAGTTCTTC. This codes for CATSRDKAGGVGDNEQFF. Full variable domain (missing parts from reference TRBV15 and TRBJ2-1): DAMVIQNPRYQVTQFGKPVTLSCSQTLNHNVMYWYQQKSSQAPKLLFHYYDKDFNNEADTPDNFQSRRPNTSFCFLDIRSPGLGDTAMYLCATSRDKAGGVGDNEQFFGPGTRLTVL.

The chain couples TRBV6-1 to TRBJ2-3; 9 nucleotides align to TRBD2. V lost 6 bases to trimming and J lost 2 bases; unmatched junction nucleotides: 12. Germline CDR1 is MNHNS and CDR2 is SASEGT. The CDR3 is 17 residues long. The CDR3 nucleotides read TGTGCCAGCAGGCTCCGAAGCGGGGGGCCGTCCACAGATACGCAGTATTTT. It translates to CASRLRSGGPSTDTQYF.

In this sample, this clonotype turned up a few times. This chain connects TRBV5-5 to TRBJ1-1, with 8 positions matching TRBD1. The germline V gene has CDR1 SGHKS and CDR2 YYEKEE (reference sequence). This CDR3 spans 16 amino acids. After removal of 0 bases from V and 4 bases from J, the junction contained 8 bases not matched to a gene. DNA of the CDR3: TGTGCCAGCAGCTTGGCAGGGGGCGAAGTAGGCACTGAAGCTTTCTTT. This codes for CASSLAGGEVGTEAFF.

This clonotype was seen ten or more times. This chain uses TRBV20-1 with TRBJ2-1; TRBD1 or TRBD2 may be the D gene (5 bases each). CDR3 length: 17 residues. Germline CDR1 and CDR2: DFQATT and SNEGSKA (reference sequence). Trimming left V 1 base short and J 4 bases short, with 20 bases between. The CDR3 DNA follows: TGCAGTGCTAGAGGCGTTAACCGGGACCGGGTATACAATGAGCAGTTCTTC. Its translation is CSARGVNRDRVYNEQFF.

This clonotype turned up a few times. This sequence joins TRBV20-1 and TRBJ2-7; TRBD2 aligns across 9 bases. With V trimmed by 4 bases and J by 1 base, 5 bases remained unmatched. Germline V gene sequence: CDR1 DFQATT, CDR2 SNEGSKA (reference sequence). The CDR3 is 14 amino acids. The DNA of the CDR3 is TGCAGTGCTAAAAGGACTAGCGAGTCCTACGAGCAGTACTTC. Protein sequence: CSAKRTSESYEQYF.

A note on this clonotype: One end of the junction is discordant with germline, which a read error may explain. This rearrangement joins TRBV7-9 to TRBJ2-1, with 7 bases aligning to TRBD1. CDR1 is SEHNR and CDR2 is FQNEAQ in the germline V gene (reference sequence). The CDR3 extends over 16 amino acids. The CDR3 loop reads CASSADREYTPNGQFF. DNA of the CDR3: TGTGCCAGCAGCGCCGACAGGGAATATACACCCAATGGGCAGTTCTTC.

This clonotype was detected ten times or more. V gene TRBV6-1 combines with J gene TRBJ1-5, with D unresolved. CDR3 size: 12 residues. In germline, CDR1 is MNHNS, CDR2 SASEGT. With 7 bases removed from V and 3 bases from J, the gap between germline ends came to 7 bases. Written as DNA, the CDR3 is TGTGCCAGCAAGCCCCCCAATCAGCCCCAGCATTTT. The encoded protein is CASKPPNQPQHF.

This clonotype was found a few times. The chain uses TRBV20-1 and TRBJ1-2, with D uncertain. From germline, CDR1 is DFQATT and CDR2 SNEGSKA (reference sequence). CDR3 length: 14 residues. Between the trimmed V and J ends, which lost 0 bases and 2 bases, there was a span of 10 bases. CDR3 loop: CSAREEGGNYGYTF. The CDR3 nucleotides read TGCAGTGCTAGAGAGGAGGGAGGGAACTATGGCTACACCTTC.

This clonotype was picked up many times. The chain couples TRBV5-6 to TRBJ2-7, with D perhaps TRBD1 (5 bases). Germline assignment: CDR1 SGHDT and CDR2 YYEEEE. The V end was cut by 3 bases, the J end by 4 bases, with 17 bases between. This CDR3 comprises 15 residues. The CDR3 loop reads CASSSARRGQYEQYF. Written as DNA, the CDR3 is TGTGCCAGCAGCTCAGCCAGAAGGGGCCAGTACGAGCAGTACTTC.

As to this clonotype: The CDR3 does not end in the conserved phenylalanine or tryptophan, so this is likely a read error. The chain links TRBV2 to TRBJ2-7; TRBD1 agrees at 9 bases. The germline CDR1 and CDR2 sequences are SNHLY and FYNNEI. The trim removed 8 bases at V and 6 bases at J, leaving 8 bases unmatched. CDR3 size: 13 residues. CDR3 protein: CASRKRQGGEQYL. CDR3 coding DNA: TGTGCCAGCCGGAAGAGACAGGGGGGCGAGCAGTACCTC.

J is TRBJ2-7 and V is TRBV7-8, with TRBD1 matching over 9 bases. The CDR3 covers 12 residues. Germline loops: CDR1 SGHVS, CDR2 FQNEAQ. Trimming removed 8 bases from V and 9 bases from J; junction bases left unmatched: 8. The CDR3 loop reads CASGTGLSGQYF. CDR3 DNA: TGTGCCAGCGGGACAGGGTTGTCGGGGCAGTACTTC.

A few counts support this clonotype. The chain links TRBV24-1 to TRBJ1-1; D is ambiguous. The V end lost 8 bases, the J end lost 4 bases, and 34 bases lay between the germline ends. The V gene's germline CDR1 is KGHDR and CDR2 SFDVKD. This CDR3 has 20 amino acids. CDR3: CATKCQRTKGEKGQRTEAFF. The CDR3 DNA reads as TGTGCCACCAAGTGTCAGCGCACGAAGGGTGAGAAAGGCCAACGCACTGAAGCTTTCTTT.

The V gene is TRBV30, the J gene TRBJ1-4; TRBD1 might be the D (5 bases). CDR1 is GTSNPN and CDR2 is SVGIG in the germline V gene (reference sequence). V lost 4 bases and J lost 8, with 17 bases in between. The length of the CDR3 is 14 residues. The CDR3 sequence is CAWTRRLGREKLFF. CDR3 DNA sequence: TGTGCCTGGACACGAAGGCTGGGACGGGAAAAACTGTTTTTT.

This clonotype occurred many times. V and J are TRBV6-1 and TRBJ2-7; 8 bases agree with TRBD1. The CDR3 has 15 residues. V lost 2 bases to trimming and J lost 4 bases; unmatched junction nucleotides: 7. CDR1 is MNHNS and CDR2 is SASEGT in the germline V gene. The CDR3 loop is CASSEQGAWGYEQYF. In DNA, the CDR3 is TGTGCCAGCAGTGAACAGGGGGCATGGGGTTACGAGCAGTACTTC.